This record concerns one T cell receptor (beta chain) sequence. This CDR3 comprises 17 residues. CDR1 is SEHNR, CDR2 FQNEAQ, per germline (reference sequence). The J segment lost 0 bases and the V segment lost 4 bases, leaving 9 bases of the junction unmatched. Source study methods: Amplification of reference gene primers was used by the study to estimate nucleated cell counts. Generated by immunoSEQ multiplex PCR, the TCRdb table keeps only in-frame clones and is missing some. V and J calls and clone size come straight from that table; D and trimming were deduced from the DNA. The data contain tens of thousands of clones, more than 70% of them singletons. This specimen comes from a study of blood T cell repertoires in COVID-19. About the study: Sites across the United States, Italy and Spain contributed samples from acute and convalescent COVID-19. T cells, B-cell-depleted T cells, or PBMCs supplied cDNA or gDNA.

What was sequenced was peripheral blood. The chain recombines TRBV7-9 with TRBJ1-1; 9 nucleotides align to TRBD1. The receptor's source is a woman aged 80 or over in a cohort sampled during active or convalescent COVID-19. The CDR3 DNA is TGTGCCAGCAGCTCAATTAGACAGGGGGACTTGAACACTGAAGCTTTCTTT. Protein: CASSSIRQGDLNTEAFF.